This T cell receptor (beta chain) is from a study of cytomegalovirus exposure and HLA in healthy donors. Whole-study findings and limits: Some public TCRs appeared in many individuals, while most sequences were rare. It was shown in a later analysis that HLA-associated TCR beta chains were more clonally expanded than other, equally common chains. The sole available immune exposure information was CMV serostatus.

This PCR relied on a set of 60 Vbeta primers and 13 Jbeta primers. TCRdb's table, derived via immunoSEQ multiplex PCR, lists solely in-frame clones and lacks some. The data hold around 95,000 clones, with around four fifths observed a single time. In regard to this clone: Its antigen is currently unknown.

The CDR3 totals 16 residues. The V end was cut by 3 bases, the J end by 5 bases, with 20 bases between. Germline V lookup: CDR1 SGHTS, CDR2 YDEGEE. This TCR was recovered from a man under 40 in good health and CMV-seropositive. Source material: PBMCs. The chain recombines TRBV5-8 with TRBJ2-5, with D perhaps TRBD2 (6 bases). CDR3 residues: CASSSPGAGFRETQYF. CDR3 bases: TGTGCCAGCAGCTCCCCTGGGGCGGGGTTTCGTGAGACCCAGTACTTC.